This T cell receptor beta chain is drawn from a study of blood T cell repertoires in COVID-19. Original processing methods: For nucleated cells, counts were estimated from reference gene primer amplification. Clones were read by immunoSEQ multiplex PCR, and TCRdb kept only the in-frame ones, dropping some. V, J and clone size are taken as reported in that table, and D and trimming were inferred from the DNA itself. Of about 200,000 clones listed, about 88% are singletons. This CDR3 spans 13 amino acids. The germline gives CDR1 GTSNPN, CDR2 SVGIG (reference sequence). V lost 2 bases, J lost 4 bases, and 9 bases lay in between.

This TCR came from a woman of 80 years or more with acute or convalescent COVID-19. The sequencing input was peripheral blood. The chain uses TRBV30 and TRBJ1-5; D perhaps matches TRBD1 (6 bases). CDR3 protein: CAWSYRENQPQHF. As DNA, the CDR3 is TGTGCCTGGAGTTACAGGGAAAATCAGCCCCAGCATTTT.